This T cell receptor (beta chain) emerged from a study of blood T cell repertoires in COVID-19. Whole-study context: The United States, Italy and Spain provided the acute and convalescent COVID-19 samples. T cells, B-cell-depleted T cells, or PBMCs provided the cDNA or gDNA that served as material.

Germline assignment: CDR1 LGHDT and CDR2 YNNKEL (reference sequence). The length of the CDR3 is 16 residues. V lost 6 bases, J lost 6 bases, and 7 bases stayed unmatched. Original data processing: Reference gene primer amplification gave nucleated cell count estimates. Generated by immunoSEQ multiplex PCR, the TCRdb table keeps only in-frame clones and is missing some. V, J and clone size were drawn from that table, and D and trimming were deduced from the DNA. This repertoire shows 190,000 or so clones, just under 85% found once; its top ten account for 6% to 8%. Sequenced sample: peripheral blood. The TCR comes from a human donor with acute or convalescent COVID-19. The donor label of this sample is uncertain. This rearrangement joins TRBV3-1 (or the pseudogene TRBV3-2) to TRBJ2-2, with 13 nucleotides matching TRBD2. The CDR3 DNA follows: TGTGCCAGCAGACCATTACTAGCGGGAGGGCCCGGGGAGCTGTTTTTT. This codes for CASRPLLAGGPGELFF.